A selection of T cell receptor beta chains follows, all from one sample in a study of blood T cell repertoires in COVID-19. Produced via immunoSEQ multiplex PCR; TCRdb's table is partial and in-frame only. This table has tens of thousands of clones, 70% to 85% appearing once. Sequencing was done on a sample of peripheral blood. The receptors shown here come from a human donor in a cohort sampled during active COVID-19. Each CDR3 is given with its conserved first and last residue. D genes are given only for firm matches. Clone size, where shown, is once, few, many, or a class for clones that have expanded.

V gene,J gene,D gene,clone size,CDR3 protein,CDR3 DNA
TRBV28,TRBJ2-3,TRBD2,NA,CASSERGTPTDTQYF,TGTGCCAGCAGCGAGCGGGGGACCCCCACAGATACGCAGTATTTT
TRBV10-1,TRBJ2-5,TRBD2,NA,CASSESASGGQETQYF,TGCGCCAGCAGTGAGTCAGCTAGCGGGGGACAAGAGACCCAGTACTTC
TRBV7-2,TRBJ2-5,NA,NA,CASSSTGIQETQYF,TGTGCCAGCAGCTCGACAGGAATTCAAGAGACCCAGTACTTC
TRBV7-2,TRBJ2-2,TRBD1,NA,CASSSRGTGGAGELFF,TGTGCCAGCAGCTCACGGGGGACAGGGGGGGCCGGGGAGCTGTTTTTT
TRBV27,TRBJ2-5,TRBD1,NA,CASSFGTGKETQYF,TGTGCCAGCTCATTTGGGACAGGGAAAGAGACCCAGTACTTC
TRBV6-5,TRBJ2-2,NA,NA,CASTRYRLNTGELFF,TGTGCCAGCACGAGGTACCGTCTGAACACCGGGGAGCTGTTTTTT
TRBV21-1,TRBJ1-4,NA,NA,CASSKIGRGNEKLFF,TGTGCCAGCAGCAAAATCGGCAGGGGGAACGAAAAACTGTTTTTT
TRBV5-1,TRBJ2-2,TRBD2,NA,CASAPGLAGEGELFF,TGCGCCAGCGCACCGGGACTAGCGGGGGAAGGGGAGCTGTTTTTT
TRBV28,TRBJ1-6,TRBD1,NA,CASSSLGQGINSPLHF,TGTGCCAGCAGTTCATTAGGACAGGGGATTAATTCACCCCTCCACTTT
TRBV28,TRBJ2-7,TRBD1,once,CASSGQGYQYF,TGTGCCAGCAGTGGACAGGGATATCAGTACTTC
TRBV7-8,TRBJ2-7,NA,NA,CASSKRGTAAYEQYF,TGTGCCAGCAGCAAGCGCGGGACAGCTGCCTACGAGCAGTACTTC